This TCR beta chain was documented in a study of neurological immune-mediated disorders. The sample holds many counts of this clonotype. Its matching antigen is unknown. This CDR3 is 12 amino acids long. V dropped 3 bases and J dropped 2 bases, with 5 bases sitting between them. Germline V gene sequence: CDR1 SQVTM, CDR2 ANQGSEA. General study results and limits: TCR clonal expansion peaked in HTLV-1-associated myelopathy patients and was lowest in multiple sclerosis patients. The repertoires of 18 of 34 multiple sclerosis patients were placed by phylogenetic grouping in a single related-CDR3 cluster, which may be a signature. The multiple sclerosis repertoire cluster had no clinical or MRI correlate.

By 5'RACE with 10-nucleotide random UMIs, the cDNA was made. One entry per CDR3 protein results from TCRdb running MiXCR on the 5' RACE reads. This repertoire shows about 82,000 distinct CDR3 sequences, 2.5% to 3% found once; its top ten account for 0.9% to 1.4%. The receptor comes from a woman under 40 with multiple sclerosis. The chain carries TRBV29-1 and TRBJ2-4; D remains ambiguous. What was sequenced was PBMCs. The CDR3 nucleotides are TGCAGCGTTGAGGCCCCCAAAAACATTCAGTACTTC. Residues: CSVEAPKNIQYF.